A selection of T cell receptor beta chains follows, all from one sample in a study of T-cell reconstitution after alpha-beta-depleted transplantation in children. TCRdb re-derived calls from the PCR reads in MiXCR, one entry per CDR3 protein. The sample lists 350,000 to 400,000 distinct CDR3 sequences; about 20% were seen once. The sequenced sample was PBMCs from the stem cell graft donor, obtained from the stem cell graft. These receptors all come from a human donor who donated a stem cell graft to a child with acute myeloid leukemia. CDR3s leave out the opening cysteine and the closing phenylalanine or tryptophan.

V gene: TRBV11-2
CDR3 protein: ASSSIPGQGLEQF

V gene: TRBV20-1
CDR3 protein: SARWGEEQF

V gene: TRBV4-2
CDR3 protein: ASSQGFLSGRDNEQF

V gene: TRBV20-1
CDR3 protein: SARLTGATDTQY

V gene: TRBV9
CDR3 protein: ASSAPFDEKLF

V gene: TRBV12-3/TRBV12-4
CDR3 protein: ASTYGGRAHEQF

V gene: TRBV7-9
CDR3 protein: ASSLEVTGGSYNEQF

V gene: TRBV28
CDR3 protein: ASSMGGAYYGYT

V gene: TRBV7-2
CDR3 protein: ARWEGNKHEQY

V gene: TRBV12-3/TRBV12-4
CDR3 protein: ASRRTYEQY

V gene: TRBV12-3/TRBV12-4
CDR3 protein: ASSPGQGSDTQY

V gene: TRBV5-1
CDR3 protein: APPDRVKDTQY

V gene: TRBV7-9
CDR3 protein: ASSLREAGANVLT

V gene: TRBV29-1
CDR3 protein: SVAGTGGLSSYNEQF

V gene: TRBV12-3/TRBV12-4
CDR3 protein: ASSMGHQNQPQH

V gene: TRBV12-3/TRBV12-4
CDR3 protein: ASSTRLAGDNEQF

V gene: TRBV4-1
CDR3 protein: ASSQVPDRNNEQF

V gene: TRBV12-3/TRBV12-4
CDR3 protein: ASSLAGGANVLT

V gene: TRBV6-5
CDR3 protein: ASSPQGRANQPQH

V gene: TRBV20-1
CDR3 protein: SARGLLSYNEQF

V gene: TRBV4-2
CDR3 protein: ASSQGHAYEQY

V gene: TRBV29-1
CDR3 protein: SVKVDGRGPYEQY

V gene: TRBV12-3/TRBV12-4
CDR3 protein: ASIPEGRKNYEQY

V gene: TRBV4-1
CDR3 protein: ASSQDLTSGGYNEQF

V gene: TRBV7-3
CDR3 protein: ASNEGRFRDEQF

V gene: TRBV20-1
CDR3 protein: SANTGGGETQY

V gene: TRBV7-9
CDR3 protein: ASKARREPEAF

V gene: TRBV20-1
CDR3 protein: SARERSYEQY

V gene: TRBV11-2
CDR3 protein: ASSSGLAGYEQY

V gene: TRBV7-9
CDR3 protein: ASSPKGQSPNEQF

V gene: TRBV5-1
CDR3 protein: ASSPEGTVAGEQF

V gene: TRBV20-1
CDR3 protein: SARDPGTSRYNEQF

V gene: TRBV20-1
CDR3 protein: SARGLAGFSYEQY

V gene: TRBV11-1
CDR3 protein: ASSQGWSGSYSNQPQH

V gene: TRBV5-1
CDR3 protein: ASSPGLAGGRYEQY

V gene: TRBV4-3
CDR3 protein: ASSRQMDTEAF